The clone carrying this TCR beta chain was seen only a few times. What it binds is not known. The treatment is: approximately 11-day PBMC culture with coronavirus spike peptide pools or control peptides (ViraFEST assay). Peptide-pool expansion of antigen-specific T cells preceded TCR sequencing in ViraFEST. The Oncomine TCR Beta short-read assay sequenced DNA from cultured CD4+ T cells. MiXCR was run by TCRdb on the PCR reads, yielding one entry per CDR3 protein. The sample yields about 17,000 distinct CDR3 sequences, roughly three fifths seen once. V dropped 2 bases and J dropped 2; count of bases not matched to a gene: 9. CDR3 length: 17 residues. Germline CDR1 is MNHEY and CDR2 is SMNVEV (reference sequence). The data stem from a study of vaccination and CD4 T cells after COVID-19. Study-wide context: Convalescent persons amounted to six males plus four females, two of whom were Hispanic. Overlapping SARS-CoV-2, HCoV-NL63, HCoV-OC43 and HCoV-229E spike peptides stimulated the cells.

Study-wide results and limits: No early post-infection timepoints were studied, and convalescent patients studied were relatively few.

Source material: CD4+ T cells from blood, cultured in vitro. J is TRBJ1-5 and V is TRBV27, with 7 bases identical to TRBD1. The source of this sequence is a human donor who had recovered from COVID-19. CDR3 residues: CASSLGTGAGGNQPQHF. As DNA, the CDR3 is TGTGCCAGCAGTTTAGGTACAGGGGCCGGGGGCAATCAGCCCCAGCATTTT.